The rows below give T cell receptor beta chains drawn from one sample of a study of chemoradiotherapy in HPV16-positive cancers. Method: immunoSEQ multiplex PCR; TCRdb's copy keeps in-frame clones and lacks some. Among approximately 12,000 clones listed, around 85% were seen once. Sampling was conducted from a patient who underwent chemoradiotherapy. The receptors come from a human donor with HPV-associated anogenital cancer. Each CDR3 is given with its conserved first and last residue. Each record gives: V gene, clone size, D gene, CDR3 length, J gene, CDR3 protein, CDR3 DNA. The D gene is left open where the match is weak. For some rows the clone size is stated as once, few or many, or as a class when expanded; others skip it.

V: TRBV19
size: NA
D: TRBD1
length: 14
J: TRBJ2-1
CDR3: CASSLRTGGNEQFF
DNA: TGTGCCAGTAGTCTACGGACAGGGGGAAATGAGCAGTTCTTC

V: TRBV27
size: NA
D: NA
length: 13
J: TRBJ2-7
CDR3: CASSPRPPYEQYF
DNA: TGTGCCAGCAGTCCCCGGCCTCCCTACGAGCAGTACTTC

V: TRBV6-1
size: NA
D: NA
length: 12
J: TRBJ1-2
CDR3: CASSAGSYGYTF
DNA: TGTGCCAGCAGTGCGGGTTCCTATGGCTACACCTTC

V: TRBV5-4
size: NA
D: NA
length: 14
J: TRBJ1-1
CDR3: CASSISWGNTEAFF
DNA: TGTGCCAGCAGCATTTCTTGGGGCAACACTGAAGCTTTCTTT

V: TRBV7-9
size: NA
D: TRBD2
length: 14
J: TRBJ2-3
CDR3: CASSRSGVTDTQYF
DNA: TGTGCCAGCAGTCGCAGCGGGGTAACAGATACGCAGTATTTT

V: TRBV29-1
size: few
D: NA
length: 12
J: TRBJ2-1
CDR3: CSGGASYNEQFF
DNA: TGCAGCGGGGGGGCCTCCTACAATGAGCAGTTCTTC

V: TRBV4-3
size: NA
D: NA
length: 15
J: TRBJ1-6
CDR3: CASRKSGSYNSPLHF
DNA: TGCGCCAGCAGGAAAAGTGGATCCTATAATTCACCCCTCCACTTT

V: TRBV14
size: once
D: NA
length: 13
J: TRBJ1-5
CDR3: CASSPTRLSPQHF
DNA: TGTGCCAGCAGCCCGACCCGTTTATCGCCCCAGCATTTT

V: TRBV28
size: NA
D: NA
length: 13
J: TRBJ2-7
CDR3: CASSLTLFYEQYF
DNA: TGTGCCAGCAGTTTAACACTGTTCTACGAGCAGTACTTC

V: TRBV2
size: NA
D: NA
length: 15
J: TRBJ1-1
CDR3: CASSELGGGNTEAFF
DNA: TGTGCCAGCAGTGAATTAGGTGGCGGCAACACTGAAGCTTTCTTT

V: TRBV7-9
size: NA
D: NA
length: 14
J: TRBJ2-1
CDR3: CASSLGDLNNEQFF
DNA: TGTGCCAGCAGCTTGGGAGACCTGAACAATGAGCAGTTCTTC

V: TRBV4-2
size: NA
D: NA
length: 14
J: TRBJ1-5
CDR3: CASSQETSNQPQHF
DNA: TGTGCCAGCAGCCAAGAAACTAGCAATCAGCCCCAGCATTTT

V: TRBV19
size: once
D: TRBD1
length: 14
J: TRBJ1-5
CDR3: CASSMGQPNQPQHF
DNA: TGTGCCAGTAGTATGGGACAGCCAAATCAGCCCCAGCATTTT

V: TRBV27
size: NA
D: NA
length: 16
J: TRBJ1-2
CDR3: CASSSYRTGGQTGYTF
DNA: TGTGCCAGCAGTTCCTATAGGACCGGTGGGCAAACTGGCTACACCTTC

V: TRBV6-5
size: NA
D: NA
length: 14
J: TRBJ1-2
CDR3: CASSYTRESNGYTF
DNA: TGTGCCAGCAGTTACACCCGCGAATCCAATGGCTACACCTTC

V: TRBV2
size: NA
D: TRBD1
length: 12
J: TRBJ2-4
CDR3: CASSDYRGVGYF
DNA: TGTGCCAGCAGTGACTACAGGGGCGTGGGGTACTTC

V: TRBV6-6
size: NA
D: NA
length: 12
J: TRBJ2-1
CDR3: CASSPYRTEQFF
DNA: TGTGCCAGCAGTCCCTACCGGACGGAGCAGTTCTTC

V: TRBV5-6
size: NA
D: TRBD1
length: 15
J: TRBJ2-3
CDR3: CASSLGDRGTDTQYF
DNA: TGTGCCAGCAGCTTGGGGGACAGGGGAACAGATACGCAGTATTTT

V: TRBV7-2
size: few
D: TRBD2
length: 16
J: TRBJ2-2
CDR3: CASTTPGLGVAGELFF
DNA: TGTGCCAGCACCACCCCGGGACTAGGAGTTGCCGGGGAGCTGTTTTTT

V: TRBV5-1
size: NA
D: TRBD2
length: 16
J: TRBJ2-7
CDR3: CASSFWGGDGPYEQYF
DNA: TGCGCCAGCAGCTTTTGGGGGGGGGACGGACCCTACGAGCAGTACTTC

V: TRBV19
size: NA
D: TRBD1
length: 16
J: TRBJ2-7
CDR3: CASSTPGTEEFYEQYF
DNA: TGTGCCAGTAGTACCCCCGGGACAGAGGAGTTCTACGAGCAGTACTTC

V: TRBV29-1
size: NA
D: NA
length: 11
J: TRBJ1-1
CDR3: CSVVVQVEAFF
DNA: TGCAGCGTTGTAGTCCAGGTTGAAGCTTTCTTT

V: TRBV5-6
size: NA
D: NA
length: 15
J: TRBJ2-3
CDR3: CASSLAAGTGDTQYF
DNA: TGTGCCAGCAGCTTGGCGGCAGGCACAGGGGATACGCAGTATTTT

V: TRBV15
size: NA
D: TRBD2
length: 16
J: TRBJ2-7
CDR3: CATSTLAGRSSYEQYF
DNA: TGTGCCACCAGCACGCTAGCGGGGAGAAGCTCCTACGAGCAGTACTTC

V: TRBV14
size: NA
D: TRBD2
length: 18
J: TRBJ2-3
CDR3: CASSQDGSGGFSTDTQYF
DNA: TGTGCCAGCAGCCAAGATGGGAGCGGGGGATTCAGCACAGATACGCAGTATTTT

V: TRBV6-5
size: NA
D: NA
length: 15
J: TRBJ1-2
CDR3: CASSYLGRGSSGYTF
DNA: TGTGCCAGCAGTTACTTGGGCAGGGGTTCGTCGGGCTACACCTTC

V: TRBV9
size: NA
D: NA
length: 18
J: TRBJ2-6
CDR3: CASSSLPIDGGRANVLTF
DNA: TGTGCCAGCAGCTCATTGCCCATTGATGGTGGGAGGGCCAACGTCCTGACTTTC

V: TRBV6-4
size: NA
D: NA
length: 13
J: TRBJ1-5
CDR3: CASSEGARQPQHF
DNA: TGTGCCAGCAGTGAGGGGGCTCGTCAGCCCCAGCATTTT

V: TRBV11-2
size: NA
D: NA
length: 14
J: TRBJ1-1
CDR3: CASSPGRGNTEAFF
DNA: TGTGCCAGCAGCCCAGGGAGGGGGAACACTGAAGCTTTCTTT

V: TRBV18
size: NA
D: TRBD2
length: 16
J: TRBJ2-7
CDR3: CASSPPSPSGAYEQYF
DNA: TGTGCCAGCTCACCACCGTCGCCTAGCGGGGCCTACGAGCAGTACTTC

V: TRBV11-2
size: once
D: NA
length: 15
J: TRBJ2-1
CDR3: CASSLRGSPYNEQFF
DNA: TGTGCCAGCAGCTTACGGGGTAGTCCCTACAATGAGCAGTTCTTC

V: TRBV7-9
size: NA
D: TRBD2
length: 16
J: TRBJ2-7
CDR3: CASSLGTSGDTYEQYF
DNA: TGTGCCAGCAGCTTAGGGACTAGCGGGGACACCTACGAGCAGTACTTC

V: TRBV19
size: once
D: TRBD1
length: 13
J: TRBJ1-4
CDR3: CASTPGGREKLFF
DNA: TGTGCCAGTACCCCAGGGGGCCGTGAAAAACTGTTTTTT

V: TRBV5-6
size: once
D: TRBD1
length: 13
J: TRBJ2-7
CDR3: CASRVTGVHEQYF
DNA: TGTGCCAGCAGAGTGACAGGGGTCCACGAGCAGTACTTC

V: TRBV7-6
size: NA
D: NA
length: 17
J: TRBJ2-2
CDR3: CASSLDAPGTLSGELFF
DNA: TGTGCCAGCAGCTTAGACGCCCCCGGGACACTGTCCGGGGAGCTGTTTTTT

V: TRBV5-1
size: NA
D: TRBD2
length: 18
J: TRBJ2-3
CDR3: CASSFGLAGGPSTDTQYF
DNA: TGCGCCAGCAGCTTTGGACTAGCGGGGGGCCCTAGCACAGATACGCAGTATTTT

V: TRBV15
size: NA
D: NA
length: 13
J: TRBJ2-3
CDR3: CATREASTDTQYF
DNA: TGTGCCACCAGAGAGGCTAGCACAGATACGCAGTATTTT

V: TRBV23-1
size: NA
D: NA
length: 18
J: TRBJ1-3
CDR3: CASSQGVLAGPSGNTIYF
DNA: TGCGCCAGCAGTCAAGGGGTCCTGGCAGGGCCCTCTGGAAACACCATATATTTT

V: TRBV5-5
size: few
D: TRBD1
length: 14
J: TRBJ2-7
CDR3: CASSFGTGWYEQYF
DNA: TGTGCCAGCAGCTTTGGGACAGGGTGGTACGAGCAGTACTTC

V: TRBV6-1
size: NA
D: TRBD1
length: 13
J: TRBJ2-7
CDR3: CAIERDSAYEQYF
DNA: TGTGCCATCGAACGGGACAGCGCCTACGAGCAGTACTTC

V: TRBV4-3
size: NA
D: NA
length: 12
J: TRBJ1-1
CDR3: CASSARDTEAFF
DNA: TGCGCCAGCAGCGCCCGGGACACTGAAGCTTTCTTT